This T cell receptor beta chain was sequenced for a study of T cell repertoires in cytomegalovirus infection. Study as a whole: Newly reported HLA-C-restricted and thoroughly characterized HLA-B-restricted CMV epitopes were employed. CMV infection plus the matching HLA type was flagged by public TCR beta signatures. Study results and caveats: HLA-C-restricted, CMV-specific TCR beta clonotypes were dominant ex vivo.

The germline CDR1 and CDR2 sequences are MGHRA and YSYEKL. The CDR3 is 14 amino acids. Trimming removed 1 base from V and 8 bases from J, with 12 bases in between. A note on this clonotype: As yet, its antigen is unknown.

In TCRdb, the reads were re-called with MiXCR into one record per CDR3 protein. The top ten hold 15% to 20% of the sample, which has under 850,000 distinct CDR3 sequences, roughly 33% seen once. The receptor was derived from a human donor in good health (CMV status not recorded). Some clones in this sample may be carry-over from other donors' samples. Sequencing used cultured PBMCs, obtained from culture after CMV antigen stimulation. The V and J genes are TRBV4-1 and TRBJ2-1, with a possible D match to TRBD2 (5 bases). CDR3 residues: CASSQAPGYDEQFF. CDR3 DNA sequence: TGCGCCAGCAGCCAAGCCCCGGGATACGATGAGCAGTTCTTC.